This passage covers 12 T cell receptor beta chains from one sample sequenced in a study of blood T cell repertoires in COVID-19. Sequenced by immunoSEQ multiplex PCR; TCRdb stores in-frame clones only, minus some. The sample has 150,000 to 170,000 clones; over 60% are singletons. Material: peripheral blood. The receptors derive from a woman at least 80 years old with acute or convalescent COVID-19.

The rearrangement joins TRBV7-3 to TRBJ2-7; 7 bases match TRBD2. The CDR3 is made up of 15 amino acids. V shed 2 bases and J 2 bases; nucleotides not matched to a gene: 6. In germline, CDR1 is SGHTA, CDR2 FQGTGA. As DNA, the CDR3 is TGTGCCAGCAGCTTAGACAGTGCGGGGGCCTACGAGCAGTACTTC. Translation gives CASSLDSAGAYEQYF.

The chain uses TRBV19 and TRBJ1-3; 7 nucleotides agree with TRBD1. The CDR3 sequence is 14 residues long. V trimming: 4 bases; J trimming: 3 bases; junction bases outside the gene matches: 3. Germline CDR1 LNHDA, CDR2 SQIVND (reference sequence). The CDR3 region is CASSRTGVGNTIYF. The CDR3 DNA sequence: TGTGCCAGTAGTAGAACAGGGGTTGGAAACACCATATATTTT.

This chain uses TRBV6-2 or TRBV6-3 with TRBJ1-5; D is possibly TRBD1 (5 bases). V lost 2 bases to trimming and J lost 4 bases, with 24 bases between them. Germline V gene lookup returns CDR1 MNHEY and CDR2 SVGEGT. The CDR3 contains 19 residues. In DNA form, the CDR3 reads TGTGCCAGCAGTTACACCGTTTTGGTCGGGGACTTACCGAATCAGCCCCAGCATTTT. It specifies CASSYTVLVGDLPNQPQHF.

The chain is built from TRBV29-1 and TRBJ1-6, with TRBD1 matching 8 bases. The germline CDR1 and CDR2 sequences are SQVTM and ANQGSEA. The CDR3 has 13 amino acids. V shed 7 bases and J 10 bases; nucleotides not matched to a gene: 9. The CDR3 DNA sequence: TGCAGCGCTGGACAGGGAGATGGATCACCCCTCCACTTT. Its translation is CSAGQGDGSPLHF. Full variable domain (rest looked up from reference TRBV29-1 and TRBJ1-6): SAVISQKPSRDICQRGTSLTIQCQVDSQVTMMFWYRQQPGQSLTLIATANQGSEATYESGFVIDKFPISRPNLTFSTLTVSNMSPEDSSIYLCSAGQGDGSPLHFGNGTRLTVT.

The chain carries TRBV6-6 and TRBJ1-1; 8 bases map to TRBD1. The V segment lost 5 bases and the J segment 0 bases; nucleotides outside the gene matches: 8. CDR1 MNHNY and CDR2 SVGAGI come from the germline V gene (reference sequence). This CDR3 is built from 16 residues. The CDR3 DNA reads as TGTGCCAGCAGTCCGCGGACAGGGCGCGTGAACACTGAAGCTTTCTTT. This sequence encodes CASSPRTGRVNTEAFF.

There are a few counts of this clone. This sequence joins TRBV19 and TRBJ1-2, with TRBD1 matching 9 bases. The CDR3 consists of 16 residues. J gave up 5 bases and V 4 bases, and 11 bases lay outside the gene matches. Germline CDR1 is LNHDA and CDR2 is SQIVND (reference sequence). The CDR3 reads CASSTGTGLPLYGYTF. The CDR3 DNA follows: TGTGCCAGTAGTACCGGGACAGGGCTTCCCCTATATGGCTACACCTTC.

The chain employs TRBV20-1 and TRBJ1-3; D is undetermined. Trimming stripped 3 bases from V and 0 bases from J, with 12 bases between. Germline V CDR1 and CDR2: DFQATT, SNEGSKA (reference sequence). CDR3 size: 15 residues. DNA of the CDR3: TGCAGTGCTAGTAATCAGGTCAGCTCTGGAAACACCATATATTTT. This gives the protein CSASNQVSSGNTIYF.

This clone was recorded a few times. The J gene is TRBJ1-4, the V gene TRBV4-3; a weak D match, TRBD1 (5 bases). Germline V gene data show CDR1 as LGHNA and CDR2 as YSLEER. V was cut by 0 bases and J by 8 bases, with 13 bases left in between. The CDR3 consists of 15 residues. The DNA for the CDR3 is TGCGCCAGCAGCCAAGAATTCAGGGTAGGGGAAAAACTGTTTTTT. Its protein product is CASSQEFRVGEKLFF.

J is TRBJ2-2 and V is TRBV10-3; the match to TRBD2 covers 13 bases. The CDR3 runs to 15 residues. The germline gives CDR1 ENHRY, CDR2 SYGVKD. V was pared by 11 bases and J by 4 bases, with 7 bases of the junction left unmatched. In DNA form, the CDR3 reads TGTGCCGTCGGGACTAGCGGGGAAGGCACCGGGGAGCTGTTTTTT. Translating it yields CAVGTSGEGTGELFF.

Remarks on this clone: The junction differs from germline at one of its ends, possibly a read error. The DNA for the CDR3 is TGTGCCAGCAGCTTAAGAGGGACTAGCGGGGCCGGGGAGCTATTTTTT. Amino acids: CASSLRGTSGAGELFF. This rearrangement joins TRBV7-6 to TRBJ2-2; TRBD2 matches 13 bases. Germline CDR1 is SGHVS and CDR2 is FNYEAQ. The CDR3 runs 16 residues.

The chain recombines TRBV6-5 with TRBJ2-7, with TRBD1 as a possible D gene (5 bases). The CDR3 is 14 residues long. CDR1 and CDR2 from the germline V gene are MNHEY and SVGAGI. The germline V and J ends were trimmed by 0 bases and 3 bases, with 9 bases remaining between them. The CDR3 nucleotides are TGTGCCAGCAGTTACTCGATGGACAACTACGAGCAGTACTTC. Encoded protein: CASSYSMDNYEQYF.

The V gene is TRBV4-3, the J gene TRBJ1-1; TRBD1 agrees at 9 bases. The junction had 10 bases not matched to a gene; V was cut back by 3 bases and J by 11 bases. This CDR3 contains 14 residues. Germline V gene data show CDR1 as LGHNA and CDR2 as YSLEER. CDR3 loop: CASSQTTGGVRAFF. CDR3 DNA sequence: TGCGCCAGCAGCCAGACAACAGGGGGCGTTAGGGCTTTCTTT.